The 15 T cell receptor beta chains given below trace back to one sample, sequenced in a study of Tregs in tolerant kidney transplant recipients. Repertoires were generated with immunoSEQ multiplex PCR, while TCRdb's copy carries only in-frame clones and drops some. The repertoire consists of tens of thousands of clones, with 82% occurring once and the leading ten covering 2% to 2.5%. What these receptors recognize is not known. Sequences were obtained from Tregs from blood cultured with allogeneic cells. These receptors originate from a human donor in good health.

This chain connects TRBV19 to TRBJ2-7, with D possibly matching TRBD2 (5 bases). The CDR3 spans 15 residues. Trimming removed 1 base from V and 6 bases from J, with 16 bases in between. The germline gives CDR1 LNHDA, CDR2 SQIVND (reference sequence). CDR3 amino acids: CASSIGVASHSEQYF. The CDR3 DNA reads TGTGCCAGTAGTATAGGGGTAGCGTCCCACTCCGAGCAGTACTTC.

This chain joins TRBV2 and TRBJ2-7; perhaps D is TRBD1 or TRBD2 (5 bases each). The V end was cut by 3 bases, the J end by 6 bases, with 18 bases between. CDR1 SNHLY and CDR2 FYNNEI come from the germline V gene. The CDR3 runs to 15 residues. DNA for the CDR3: TGTGCCAGCAGTGACAACAGAGGGGCCCTTAGCGAGCAGTACTTC. This translates into CASSDNRGALSEQYF.

The rearrangement links TRBV11-2 to TRBJ2-1; D gene unclear. This CDR3 has 13 amino acids. Germline CDR1 is SGHAT and CDR2 is FQNNGV. V lost 5 bases, J lost 1 base, and 6 bases lay in between. The CDR3 loop reads CASSPGSYNEQFF. DNA for the CDR3: TGTGCCAGCAGCCCCGGATCCTACAATGAGCAGTTCTTC.

The V call is TRBV7-8, the J call TRBJ1-5; TRBD1 agrees at 7 bases. The CDR3 length is 16 residues. V dropped 5 bases and J dropped 2; count of bases not matched to a gene: 9. Germline assignment: CDR1 SGHVS and CDR2 FQNEAQ. The chain's CDR3 is CASSPLTGLGNQPQHF. CDR3 nucleotides: TGTGCCAGCAGCCCCCTGACAGGGCTGGGCAATCAGCCCCAGCATTTT.

The rearrangement links TRBV5-1 to TRBJ1-2; no clear D gene. CDR1 is SGHRS and CDR2 is YFSETQ in the germline V gene. Between the trimmed V and J ends, which lost 0 bases and 4 bases, there was a span of 10 bases. The CDR3 is 14 residues long. CDR3 sequence reads: CASSLAQDLYGYTF. In nucleotides, the CDR3 is TGCGCCAGCAGCTTGGCCCAGGATCTCTATGGCTACACCTTC.

This chain connects TRBV7-2 to TRBJ1-1, with TRBD1 identical over 9 bases. V lost 5 bases, J lost 4 bases, and 5 bases stayed unmatched. Germline V CDR1 and CDR2: SGHTA, FQGNSA. The CDR3 consists of 14 residues. DNA of the CDR3: TGTGCCAGCAGCACACAGGGGGCGGGCACTGAAGCTTTCTTT. Translating gives CASSTQGAGTEAFF.

This chain links TRBV9 with TRBJ2-6, with D possibly matching TRBD1 (6 bases). The CDR3 has 15 residues. The germline CDR1 and CDR2 sequences are SGDLS and YYNGEE. Trimming left V 4 bases short and J 4 bases short, with 12 bases between. CDR3 sequence (DNA): TGTGCCAGCAGCATGATGGGGGCCGGGGCCAACGTCCTGACTTTC. Protein product: CASSMMGAGANVLTF.

The rearrangement joins TRBV7-3 to TRBJ2-1; 7 nucleotides align to TRBD2. The V gene's germline CDR1 is SGHTA and CDR2 FQGTGA. The CDR3 length is 13 residues. The trim removed 2 bases at V and 9 bases at J, leaving 4 bases unmatched. The CDR3 DNA reads TGTGCCAGCAGCTTAGGGAGGGCCAGTGAGCAGTTCTTC. It yields the protein CASSLGRASEQFF.

The chain is built from TRBV6-6 and TRBJ1-1; D is uncertain. Trimming took 7 bases from V and 0 from J, leaving 18 bases between them. The CDR3 is 16 amino acids. CDR1 and CDR2 (germline): MNHNY, SVGAGI (reference sequence). The CDR3 DNA reads TGTGCCAGCATCAACGAGTGGGTGGGCATGAACACTGAAGCTTTCTTT. Translation: CASINEWVGMNTEAFF.

The rearrangement joins TRBV30 to TRBJ1-6, with a weak D call TRBD1 (6 bases). Trimming left V 3 bases short and J 0 bases short, with 15 bases between. CDR3 length: 17 residues. Germline V gene sequence: CDR1 GTSNPN, CDR2 SVGIG (reference sequence). The CDR3 here is CAWRGGAGFSYNSPLHF. CDR3 nucleotide sequence: TGTGCCTGGAGAGGGGGTGCGGGGTTCTCCTATAATTCACCCCTCCACTTT.

In its sample, this clone ranks as medium-sized. The chain joins TRBV2 to TRBJ1-3; unclear D gene. This CDR3 region has 14 residues. Germline CDR1 is SNHLY and CDR2 is FYNNEI. The V end was cut by 2 bases, the J end by 2 bases, with 7 bases between. The CDR3 region has the DNA TGTGCCAGCAGTGAATTGTATGCTGGAAACACCATATATTTT. This encodes CASSELYAGNTIYF.

A word on this clone: The sample holds other DNA sequences that translate to the same CDR3. The rearrangement uses TRBV20-1 and TRBJ1-4; possibly TRBD1 for D (5 bases). Trimming cost V 3 bases and J 8 bases, with 7 bases left between them. This CDR3 region has 11 residues. Per the germline V gene, CDR1 is DFQATT and CDR2 is SNEGSKA (reference sequence). The DNA of the CDR3 is TGCAGTGCTAGGGGGGGGGAAAAACTGTTTTTT. Translating gives CSARGGEKLFF.

The chain is built from TRBV5-4 and TRBJ2-7; no clear D. The CDR3 loop spans 17 amino acids. Trimming took off 0 bases at V and 8 bases at J, with 24 bases between the two ends. Germline CDR1 reads SGHNT; CDR2 reads YYREEE (reference sequence). In DNA form, the CDR3 reads TGTGCCAGCAGCTTGGGGGTACGGAGTGAGTACTTCGCGAAGCAGTACTTC. Protein: CASSLGVRSEYFAKQYF.

The rearrangement links TRBV2 to TRBJ2-3, with a tentative D call TRBD2 (6 bases). V was shortened by 7 bases and J by 0 bases, with 11 bases between the two germline ends. CDR1 is SNHLY, CDR2 FYNNEI, per germline. CDR3 length: 14 amino acids. CDR3 sequence: CASTRDFSTDTQYF. CDR3 nucleotides: TGTGCCAGCACCCGGGACTTCAGCACAGATACGCAGTATTTT.

This clone is labeled as medium-sized (0.01 to 0.1%). V usage is TRBV19 and J usage is TRBJ2-2; no clear D. The CDR3 is 14 residues long. Germline loops: CDR1 LNHDA, CDR2 SQIVND (reference sequence). Trimming removed 9 bases at V and 0 bases at J, with 11 bases between. The CDR3 bases are TGTGCCAGCACACAGTACGCGAACACCGGGGAGCTGTTTTTT. Protein sequence: CASTQYANTGELFF.